This TCR beta chain comes out of a study of neurological immune-mediated disorders. Study-level findings and limits: Multiple sclerosis was found to have the least TCR clonal expansion, below healthy controls, and HTLV-1-associated myelopathy the most.

Germline V gene data show CDR1 as SGHRS and CDR2 as YFSETQ. CDR3 length equals 15 residues. Trimming cost V 3 bases and J 0 bases, with 11 bases left between them. As to time point: longitudinal time-point 1 (baseline). Each CDR3 protein is one row after TCRdb ran MiXCR on the 5' RACE reads. The repertoire holds about 71,000 distinct CDR3 sequences, roughly 15% seen once, with 4.6% in the top ten. This clonotype occurred many times. Its target is unknown. The V gene is TRBV5-1, the J gene TRBJ2-3, with D unclear. The receptor's source is a female donor with HTLV-1-associated myelopathy (HAM/TSP). Sequenced sample: PBMCs. DNA of the CDR3: TGCGCCAGCAGCTCCGATCACCCTAGCACAGATACGCAGTATTTT. It is translated as CASSSDHPSTDTQYF.